A selection of T cell receptor beta chains follows, all from one sample in a study of tumor and adjacent non-tumor tissue in lung cancer. TCRdb re-analysed the multiplex PCR reads in MiXCR, keeping a single row per CDR3 protein. The table includes 55,000 to 75,000 distinct CDR3 sequences, 60% detected once. Sequences were obtained from lung tumor tissue. The receptors come from a man aged 50-60 years with non-small cell lung cancer. CDR3s include the opening cysteine and the closing phenylalanine or tryptophan. The D gene is left open where the match is weak. Where a row states a size, it is once, few, many or the class of an expanded clone; other rows omit it.

j_call v_call clone_size d_call cdr3_nt cdr3_aa
TRBJ2-3 TRBV5-1 . TRBD1 TGCGCCAGCAGATCTTCCACAGGGGGAGCCGATACGCAGTATTTT CASRSSTGGADTQYF
TRBJ1-5 TRBV4-1 . TRBD1 TGCGCCAGCATCCAGCGGACAGGGGGCTCTAAGCCCCAGCATTTT CASIQRTGGSKPQHF
TRBJ2-7 TRBV10-3 . TRBD1 TGTGCCACAGGACAGGGGTACGAGCAGTACTTC CATGQGYEQYF
TRBJ2-3 TRBV6-1 many . TGTGCCAGCAGGGACGATCGGTTTTTTTTGGGCACAGATACGCAGTATTTT CASRDDRFFLGTDTQYF
TRBJ1-1 TRBV29-1 . . TGCAACGTGGAAACCTGGACATCGAACACTGAAGCTTTCTTT CNVETWTSNTEAFF
TRBJ2-6 TRBV6-6 many TRBD1 TGTGCCAGCAGTCGCCCGGGACAGGGCGTCTCTGGGGCCAACGTCCTGACTTTC CASSRPGQGVSGANVLTF
TRBJ2-2 TRBV11-3 once TRBD2 TGTGCCAGCAGCTTCGGGACTAGCCGGAACACCGGGGAGCTGTTTTTT CASSFGTSRNTGELFF
TRBJ2-5 TRBV10-2 . TRBD2 TGCGCTAGCAGTCCGGGACTAGCGGGAGTACAAGAGACCAAGTACTTC CASSPGLAGVQETKYF
TRBJ2-1 TRBV11-3 . . TGTGCCAGCAGCTTAGAACTGTCTGGGCTTGCATTC CASSLELSGLAF
TRBJ2-7 TRBV20-1 . . TGCAGTACTAGTGTGGCGGAGAACTACGAGCAGTACTTC CSTSVAENYEQYF
TRBJ1-6 TRBV20-1 . . TGCAGTGCTGACGGGCCATGCGGAGGGACTTCACCCCTCCACTTT CSADGPCGGTSPLHF
TRBJ2-3 TRBV20-1 . TRBD2 TGCAGTGCTCGGGGGGGCCAGACAGATACGCAGTATTTT CSARGGQTDTQYF
TRBJ1-2 TRBV4-1 . . TGTGCCAGCAGCGTCCAGGATGGGGACTATGGCTACACCTTC CASSVQDGDYGYTF
TRBJ2-5 TRBV12-3/TRBV12-4 . . TGTGACAGCAGTTTTGGGGAATGGCAGGGTTTTTTAGAGACCCAGTACTTC CDSSFGEWQGFLETQYF
TRBJ2-3 TRBV4-1 many . TGCGCCAGCAGCCAGGACGGGGATACGCAGTATTTT CASSQDGDTQYF
TRBJ2-3 TRBV9 . . TGTGCCAGCAACGTAGATCCCAACACAGATACGCAGTATTTT CASNVDPNTDTQYF
TRBJ1-2 TRBV24-1 . . TGTGCCACCAGTAGTGCGGGTATTGTTGACTACACCTTC CATSSAGIVDYTF
TRBJ1-5 TRBV6-1 . . TGTGCCAGTACTTTGAGGGCTCGAGATCAGCCCCACCATTTT CASTLRARDQPHHF
TRBJ2-1 TRBV20-1 . TRBD2 TGCAGTGCTCTTAGAGTAGCGGGGGGCCCTAATGAGCAGTTCTTC CSALRVAGGPNEQFF
TRBJ2-3 TRBV20-1 . . TGCAGTGCCGATTCTGACCCCCTGTCGGTGTATTTT CSADSDPLSVYF
TRBJ1-6 TRBV29-1 many . TGCAGCGTTGAAGTATCAGGGAGCAAATGCAAGAAGTTTTATTCACCCCTCCACTTT CSVEVSGSKCKKFYSPLHF
TRBJ1-6 TRBV5-5 many . TGTGCCAGCAGCCCCATCTGGCGGAACTATAATTCACCCCTCCACTTT CASSPIWRNYNSPLHF
TRBJ2-7 TRBV5-1 . . TGCGCCAGCAGCTTTAGCACCGGGACGGGGTGTAACGAGCAGTACTTC CASSFSTGTGCNEQYF
TRBJ2-4 TRBV6-1 many TRBD1 TGTGCCAGCAGTGAAAAAGAGTCGGGACAGGGGACTTCAGACAAAAACATTCAGTACTTC CASSEKESGQGTSDKNIQYF
TRBJ2-2 TRBV11-2 once . TGTGCCAGCAGCAATCAATTATGGGAGGCCGAGGAGCCGTTTTTT CASSNQLWEAEEPFF
TRBJ2-7 TRBV29-1 . TRBD2 TGCAGCGCAAGGACTAGCGTTAGCCTCTACGAGGAGTACTTC CSARTSVSLYEEYF
TRBJ1-5 TRBV19 . . TGTGCCAGTAGTAAAGGCGGCAATCAGCCCCAGCATTTT CASSKGGNQPQHF
TRBJ2-3 TRBV5-5 many . TGTGCCAGCAGCCCAACTCAGGGGGGCCCAGATACGCAGTATTTT CASSPTQGGPDTQYF
TRBJ2-5 TRBV21-1 . . TGTACCAGCAGCAAAAAGGGGGAGGGCCGGGAAGAGACCCAGTACTTC CTSSKKGEGREETQYF
TRBJ2-2 TRBV5-1 . . TGCGCCAGCAGAAATTCTACTATAGTGACCGGGGAGCTGTTTTTT CASRNSTIVTGELFF
TRBJ2-7 TRBV7-9 . TRBD1 TGTGCCAGCAACTTAATCCGGACAGGGGGCGAGCAGTACTTC CASNLIRTGGEQYF
TRBJ2-1 TRBV14 . . TGTGCCAGCAGCCAAGATAAGAGCTGGACGCTGTCCCAGGAGCACAATGAGCAGTTCTTC CASSQDKSWTLSQEHNEQFF
TRBJ2-7 TRBV12-3/TRBV12-4 . TRBD1 TGTGCCAGCAGTGCCGGGACAGGGGTATACGAGCAGTACTTC CASSAGTGVYEQYF
TRBJ2-4 TRBV20-1 . . TGCAGTGCTAGTCCCATGACCTTAAACATTCAGTACTTC CSASPMTLNIQYF
TRBJ2-5 TRBV28 many TRBD2 TGTGCCACCTCCGGGGGGGCCCACCAAGAGACCCAGTACTTC CATSGGAHQETQYF
TRBJ2-1 TRBV4-2 . . TGTGCCAGCATCCAAGAGGGGGGGTCATGCTACAATGCGCAGTTCTTC CASIQEGGSCYNAQFF
TRBJ1-2 TRBV11-2 . . TGTGCCAGCAGGAATCCTGGGTATAGCTACACCTTC CASRNPGYSYTF
TRBJ2-3 TRBV11-2 . . TGTGCCGGCAGCCTCGATGCAGATACGCAGTATTTT CAGSLDADTQYF
TRBJ2-1 TRBV28 . . TGTGCCAGCAGTTTCGGGGGAACCGTACAAGAGACCCAGTTCTTC CASSFGGTVQETQFF
TRBJ2-1 TRBV6-5 . . TGTGCCAGCAGTTACACTCAGGGGCCCCTTCTCAATAAGCAGTTCTTC CASSYTQGPLLNKQFF
TRBJ2-1 TRBV4-2 . TRBD2 TGTGCCAGCAGCAAAGAAACTAGCGGGAGGGCCAAGGAGGAGTCCTTC CASSKETSGRAKEESF
TRBJ2-3 TRBV6-1 . . TGTGCCAGCAGTGAAGAAGGGTCTCGAGTTACGCAGTATTTT CASSEEGSRVTQYF
TRBJ2-5 TRBV6-5 many . TGTGCCAGCAGTTACTCGTTTCAGGGTCCAGAGACCCAGTACTTC CASSYSFQGPETQYF
TRBJ1-2 TRBV29-1 . TRBD1 TGCAGCGTTGTCCGGGACAGGGGCTACTTC CSVVRDRGYF
TRBJ1-1 TRBV11-2 . . TGTGGCAGCAGCTCCTCAGGACCACCATATGAAGCTTTCTTT CGSSSSGPPYEAFF
TRBJ1-6 TRBV11-2 medium-sized . TGTGCCAGCAGCTTAGGGGGCAGTAATTCACCCCTCCACTTT CASSLGGSNSPLHF
TRBJ2-3 TRBV12-5 many TRBD2 TGTGCTAGTGGTTTGGTCCGTCTAGCGGGGGACCCCACAGATACGCAGTATTTT CASGLVRLAGDPTDTQYF
TRBJ1-6 TRBV6-1 . . TGTGCCAGAAGACCCGGGACGGATTCACCCCTCCACTTT CARRPGTDSPLHF
TRBJ1-2 TRBV30 many . TGTGCCTGGAGTACTGGGAACTATGGCTACACCTTC CAWSTGNYGYTF
TRBJ1-3 TRBV13 . . TGTGCCAGCAGCTATACAGTTCCCGAAAACACCATATATTTT CASSYTVPENTIYF
TRBJ2-3 TRBV6-9 . TRBD2 TGTACCAGCAGTTCGCCCCAGCGGGGGGTGGGAGATGCGCAGTATTTT CTSSSPQRGVGDAQYF
TRBJ1-1 TRBV7-8 . . TGTACCAGCAGCGTCTCAGGGCTAGGCACTGAAGCTTTCTTT CTSSVSGLGTEAFF
TRBJ1-5 TRBV11-2 . TRBD1 TGTGCCAGCAGCTTAGAGGACAGGGGGGGTCAGCCCCAGGATTTC CASSLEDRGGQPQDF
TRBJ1-6 TRBV5-1 . . TGCGCCAGCAGCTACCAGGTCAACACATATTCACCCCCCCACTTT CASSYQVNTYSPPHF
TRBJ1-2 TRBV20-1 many . TGCAGTGCTAGAGATGTGAGTTTTGGCTACACCTTC CSARDVSFGYTF